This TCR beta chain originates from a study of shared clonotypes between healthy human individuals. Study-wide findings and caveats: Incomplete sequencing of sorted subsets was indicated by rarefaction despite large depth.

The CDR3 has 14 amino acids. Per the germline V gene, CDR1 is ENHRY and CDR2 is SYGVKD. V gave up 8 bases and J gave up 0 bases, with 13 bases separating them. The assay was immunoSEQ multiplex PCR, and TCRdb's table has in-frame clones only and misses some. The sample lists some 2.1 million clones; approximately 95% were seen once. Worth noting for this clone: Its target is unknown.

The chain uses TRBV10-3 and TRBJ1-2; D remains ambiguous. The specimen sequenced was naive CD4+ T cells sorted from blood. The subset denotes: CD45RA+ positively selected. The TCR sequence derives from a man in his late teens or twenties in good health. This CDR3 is CAILSGEANYGYTF. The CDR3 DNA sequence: TGTGCCATCCTATCGGGTGAAGCTAACTATGGCTACACCTTC.